This TCR beta chain was sequenced in a study of cytomegalovirus exposure and HLA in healthy donors. The CDR3 totals 14 residues. V was pared by 5 bases and J by 5 bases, with 5 bases of the junction left unmatched. The germline CDR1 and CDR2 sequences are ENHRY and SYGVKD. It was with 60 Vbeta and 13 Jbeta primers that the PCR ran. This table comes from immunoSEQ multiplex PCR, and its TCRdb copy is limited to in-frame clones, with some not included. The sample comprises roughly 120,000 clones, less than 80% of which are singletons, and roughly 10% rests with the top ten. Notes on this clone: Its antigen is unidentified.

Study-wide points: Cytomegalovirus-associated TCR beta chains were listed, numbering 150 to 200. In a later analysis, at a false discovery rate of 0.05, 15,000 to 20,000 TCR beta sequences matched HLA alleles.

The chain recombines TRBV10-3 with TRBJ1-1; 10 bases line up with TRBD1. The origin of this receptor is a woman between 45 and 65 years old in good health and CMV-seropositive. The sample consisted of PBMCs. This CDR3 is CAISSDRGRTEAFF. The CDR3 coding sequence is TGTGCCATCAGTTCAGACAGGGGGCGTACTGAAGCTTTCTTT.